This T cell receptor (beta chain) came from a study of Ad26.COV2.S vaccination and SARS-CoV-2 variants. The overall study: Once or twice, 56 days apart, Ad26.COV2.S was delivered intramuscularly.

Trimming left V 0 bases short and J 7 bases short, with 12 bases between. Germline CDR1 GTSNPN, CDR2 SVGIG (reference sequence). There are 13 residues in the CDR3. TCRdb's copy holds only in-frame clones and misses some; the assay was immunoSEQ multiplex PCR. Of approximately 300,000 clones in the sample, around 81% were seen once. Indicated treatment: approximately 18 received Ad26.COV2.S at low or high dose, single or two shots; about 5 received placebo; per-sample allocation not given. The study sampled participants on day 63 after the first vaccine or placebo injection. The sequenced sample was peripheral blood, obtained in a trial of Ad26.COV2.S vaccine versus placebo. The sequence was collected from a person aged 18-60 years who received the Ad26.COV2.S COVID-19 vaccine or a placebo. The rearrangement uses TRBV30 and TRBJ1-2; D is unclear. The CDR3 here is CAWSVQGSGGYTF. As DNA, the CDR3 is TGTGCCTGGAGTGTTCAAGGGTCTGGTGGCTACACCTTC.